Listed here are 5 T cell receptor beta chains from one sample, sequenced in a study of identical twins. TCRdb re-analysed the 5' RACE reads in MiXCR, keeping a single row per CDR3 protein. Of roughly 350,000 distinct CDR3 sequences listed, roughly an eighth are singletons. These data were also filed under a second study, of yellow fever vaccine responses in identical twins.

The material sequenced was CD8+ T cells sorted from blood. These receptors were obtained from a woman between 18 and 29 years old in good health.

This chain joins TRBV5-6 and TRBJ2-7; 8 bases are a match to TRBD2. J was trimmed by 1 base and V by 4 bases; bases with no gene match: 13. The CDR3 extends over 17 amino acids. In germline, CDR1 is SGHDT, CDR2 YYEEEE. The CDR3 sequence: CASSPRLLAGQSYEQYF. Written as DNA, the CDR3 is TGTGCCAGCAGCCCGCGGCTCCTAGCGGGTCAATCCTACGAGCAGTACTTC.

This clonotype was recorded a few times. The chain joins TRBV12-3 or TRBV12-4 to TRBJ1-2, with a tentative D call TRBD1 (6 bases). The CDR3 has 16 amino acids. V was cut by 0 bases and J by 3 bases, with 14 bases left in between. CDR3 amino acids: CASSLARGGADYGYTF. DNA of the CDR3: TGTGCCAGCAGTTTAGCGCGTGGGGGGGCGGACTATGGCTACACCTTC.

This clonotype turned up a few times. The V gene is TRBV5-5, the J gene TRBJ1-1; unclear D gene. Per the germline V gene, CDR1 is SGHKS and CDR2 is YYEKEE (reference sequence). CDR3 length equals 12 residues. Trimming cost V 3 bases and J 7 bases, with 10 bases left between them. The CDR3 spells CASSYVGGEAFF. CDR3 coding DNA: TGTGCCAGCAGCTATGTTGGCGGTGAAGCTTTCTTT.

V usage is TRBV24-1 and J usage is TRBJ2-3; 11 bases map to TRBD2. The CDR3 is made up of 16 amino acids. The germline V gene encodes CDR1 KGHDR and CDR2 SFDVKD. Trimming at V came to 9 bases and at J to 1 base, leaving 8 bases not matched to a gene. This CDR3 reads CATASGRPTRTDTQYF. CDR3 coding DNA: TGTGCCACCGCTAGCGGGAGGCCGACACGCACAGATACGCAGTATTTT.

This chain joins TRBV20-1 and TRBJ2-3; D ambiguous. Germline V lookup: CDR1 DFQATT, CDR2 SNEGSKA (reference sequence). This CDR3 spans 13 amino acids. V was shortened by 5 bases and J by 0 bases, with 9 bases between the two germline ends. The CDR3 reads CSAPSRSTDTQYF. CDR3 in DNA: TGCAGTGCTCCATCGCGTAGCACAGATACGCAGTATTTT.